This entry lists 26 T cell receptor beta chains sequenced from one sample in a study of blood T cell repertoires in COVID-19. The table came from immunoSEQ multiplex PCR; TCRdb's copy has only in-frame clones and leaves some out. The data contain under 250,000 clones, around nine tenths of them singletons. The sequenced material came from peripheral blood. The source is a middle-aged woman with acute or convalescent COVID-19.

This chain connects TRBV2 to TRBJ2-1; a weak D match, TRBD2 (6 bases). CDR3 size: 13 residues. Germline lookup yields CDR1 SNHLY and CDR2 FYNNEI. V dropped 6 bases and J dropped 6 bases, with 12 bases sitting between them. CDR3 sequence: CASRLGLINEQFF. In nucleotides, the CDR3 is TGTGCCAGCAGGCTCGGACTAATCAATGAGCAGTTCTTC.

The chain links TRBV4-1 to TRBJ1-2; the D gene is possibly TRBD1 (5 bases). The CDR3 is made up of 16 amino acids. From germline, CDR1 is MGHRA and CDR2 YSYEKL. Trimming took off 0 bases at V and 2 bases at J, with 13 bases between the two ends. The CDR3 sequence is CASSQDGAGGNYGYTF. CDR3 coding DNA: TGCGCCAGCAGCCAAGATGGGGCGGGGGGGAACTATGGCTACACCTTC.

The chain has TRBV7-9 and TRBJ1-2; TRBD1 agrees at 8 bases. This CDR3 has 13 residues. Unmatched junction bases numbered 6, after V lost 4 bases and J lost 8 bases. CDR1 is SEHNR and CDR2 is FQNEAQ in the germline V gene (reference sequence). CDR3 protein: CASSSQGGRGYTF. CDR3 coding DNA: TGTGCCAGCAGCTCACAGGGGGGAAGAGGCTACACCTTC.

The chain recombines TRBV4-1 with TRBJ2-3; D uncertain. The CDR3 sequence is 16 residues long. Trimming left V 4 bases short and J 0 bases short, with 14 bases between. Looked up from germline, CDR1 is MGHRA and CDR2 is YSYEKL. CDR3 nucleotides: TGCGCCAGCAGCCTTTCTCCGGTTGTTAGCACAGATACGCAGTATTTT. This sequence encodes CASSLSPVVSTDTQYF.

For this clone: This sample also contains other DNA sequences that code for the same CDR3. The rearrangement uses TRBV10-3 and TRBJ1-1; 8 positions agree with TRBD1. The CDR3 has 13 residues. V was clipped by 3 bases and J by 4 bases; unmatched bases: 1. CDR1 is ENHRY and CDR2 is SYGVKD in the germline V gene. The CDR3 loop is CAISEQGGTEAFF. The CDR3 coding sequence is TGTGCCATCAGTGAACAGGGGGGCACTGAAGCTTTCTTT.

The chain is built from TRBV3-1 (or the pseudogene TRBV3-2) and TRBJ1-1; D unresolved. Trimming pared 7 bases from V and 1 base from J, leaving 13 bases between. The CDR3 covers 14 residues. Germline V gene data show CDR1 as LGHDT and CDR2 as YNNKEL (reference sequence). CDR3 protein: CASTRTRGNTEAFF. The CDR3 nucleotides read TGTGCCAGCACCAGAACTAGAGGGAACACTGAAGCTTTCTTT.

V is TRBV6-2 or TRBV6-3 and J is TRBJ1-4; TRBD1 agrees at 7 bases. Trimming took 6 bases from V and 3 from J; bases not matched to a gene: 16. Germline V gives CDR1 MNHEY, CDR2 SVGEGT. The CDR3 length is 18 residues. The CDR3 loop is CASSPLLGGLGANEKLFF. CDR3 DNA: TGTGCCAGCAGCCCTCTGTTAGGGGGCCTTGGTGCTAATGAAAAACTGTTTTTT.

CDR3: CASSRTFRVRDYGYTF. Here the CDR3 DNA reads TGTGCCAGTAGTAGAACCTTCAGGGTTAGGGACTATGGCTACACCTTC. The chain uses TRBV19 and TRBJ1-2, with D tentatively TRBD1 (5 bases). Trimming removed 4 bases from V and 3 bases from J, with 18 bases in between. CDR3 length: 16 amino acids. The germline CDR1 and CDR2 sequences are LNHDA and SQIVND (reference sequence).

This chain joins TRBV5-6 and TRBJ2-4, with a weak D call TRBD1 (5 bases). Trimming removed 0 bases from V and 7 bases from J, with 11 bases in between. Germline loops: CDR1 SGHDT, CDR2 YYEEEE. This CDR3 has 14 amino acids. The CDR3 spells CASSLAAGWNIQYF. CDR3 nucleotide sequence: TGTGCCAGCAGCTTGGCCGCAGGGTGGAACATTCAGTACTTC.

The V and J genes are TRBV11-3 and TRBJ1-1; 10 bases are shared with TRBD1. The CDR3 contains 16 residues. The germline V gene has CDR1 SGHNT and CDR2 YENEEA. The J segment lost 0 bases and the V segment lost 5 bases, leaving 6 bases of the junction unmatched. CDR3 loop: CASSPGTGAMNTEAFF. Written as DNA, the CDR3 is TGTGCCAGCAGCCCGGGGACAGGGGCCATGAACACTGAAGCTTTCTTT.

The V gene is TRBV11-2, the J gene TRBJ1-1, with D hard to call. The CDR3 spans 13 residues. Trimming removed 5 bases at V and 0 bases at J, with 7 bases between. The germline gives CDR1 SGHAT, CDR2 FQNNGV. The CDR3 sequence: CASSPDLNTEAFF. CDR3 bases: TGTGCCAGCAGCCCCGACTTGAACACTGAAGCTTTCTTT.

This chain links TRBV19 with TRBJ1-6; TRBD1 aligns across 10 bases. Trimming took 5 bases from V and 8 from J; bases not matched to a gene: 9. The CDR3 extends over 16 amino acids. Per the germline V gene, CDR1 is LNHDA and CDR2 is SQIVND (reference sequence). CDR3 bases: TGTGCCAGTAGTCCAGTCGCGGGACAGGGGTATTCACCCCTCCACTTT. This codes for CASSPVAGQGYSPLHF.

This chain uses TRBV6-4 with TRBJ2-7, with 15 nucleotides matching TRBD2. CDR1 and CDR2 from the germline V gene are MRHNA and SNTAGT. There are 18 residues in the CDR3. With 2 bases clipped from V and 7 bases from J, the junction kept 12 bases outside the gene matches. Written as DNA, the CDR3 is TGTGCCAGCAGTGACCCTTACAGGACTAGCGGGGGGGCAGGTGAGCAGTACGTC. It yields the protein CASSDPYRTSGGAGEQYV.

This chain uses TRBV7-3 with TRBJ2-3; D gene uncertain. V lost 0 bases to trimming and J lost 0 bases, with 4 bases between them. The CDR3 consists of 14 residues. In germline, CDR1 is SGHTA, CDR2 FQGTGA. This CDR3 reads CASSLTGSTDTQYF. The CDR3 DNA reads TGTGCCAGCAGCTTAACCGGGAGCACAGATACGCAGTATTTT.

The chain recombines TRBV7-9 with TRBJ1-2; weak D call: TRBD1 (5 bases). The CDR3 loop spans 14 amino acids. Germline CDR1 reads SEHNR; CDR2 reads FQNEAQ (reference sequence). The ends were cut back, 5 bases at V and 7 bases at J, with 17 bases in the middle. The CDR3 here is CASSERGGESGYTF. The CDR3 DNA is TGTGCCAGCAGCGAAAGAGGAGGGGAGTCTGGCTACACCTTC.

The J gene is TRBJ1-5, the V gene TRBV6-6; the D gene is possibly TRBD1 (6 bases). The germline V and J ends were trimmed by 6 bases and 5 bases, with 20 bases remaining between them. This CDR3 is built from 16 residues. The germline V gene has CDR1 MNHNY and CDR2 SVGAGI (reference sequence). CDR3 in DNA: TGTGCCAGCAGCTGGGGGGGCATGGTCCGCGATCAGCCCCAGCATTTT. Translated: CASSWGGMVRDQPQHF.

The genes are TRBV29-1 and TRBJ1-5, with a tentative D call TRBD1 (6 bases). Trimming shortened V by 6 bases and J by 3 bases, and 12 bases separated the two germline ends. Germline V gene lookup returns CDR1 SQVTM and CDR2 ANQGSEA. The CDR3 totals 13 residues. The CDR3 bases are TGCAGCGTCGCCCGGGACAACAATCAGCCCCAGCATTTT. This translates into CSVARDNNQPQHF.

This rearrangement joins TRBV4-2 to TRBJ2-5; 9 bases map to TRBD2. V shed 3 bases and J 2 bases; nucleotides not matched to a gene: 4. Per the germline V gene, CDR1 is LGHNA and CDR2 is YNFKEQ. The CDR3 has 15 residues. The CDR3 DNA sequence: TGTGCCAGCAGCCATGTGGCGGGGGGGCAAGAGACCCAGTACTTC. Residues: CASSHVAGGQETQYF.

This chain connects TRBV7-8 to TRBJ1-4; no definite D call. Germline lookup yields CDR1 SGHVS and CDR2 FQNEAQ. With 5 bases removed from V and 0 bases from J, the gap between germline ends came to 10 bases. CDR3 length equals 15 residues. CDR3 coding DNA: TGTGCCAGCAGCCGCAGGCCCGCAACTAATGAAAAACTGTTTTTT. Its protein is CASSRRPATNEKLFF.

This chain links TRBV19 with TRBJ2-7; D perhaps matches TRBD2 (5 bases). Germline V gene sequence: CDR1 LNHDA, CDR2 SQIVND (reference sequence). Trimming stripped 7 bases from V and 7 bases from J, with 29 bases between. The CDR3 contains 17 residues. The CDR3: CASTPPPKVGISGEQYV. In DNA form, the CDR3 reads TGTGCCAGTACCCCTCCCCCTAAAGTCGGGATCTCTGGAGAGCAGTACGTC.

The rearrangement links TRBV30 to TRBJ2-7; 8 bases align to TRBD1. Per germline, CDR1 GTSNPN and CDR2 SVGIG (reference sequence). The length of the CDR3 is 11 residues. J lost 7 bases, V lost 5 bases, and 4 bases had no gene match. In DNA form, the CDR3 reads TGTGCCTGGGACAGGGGCGAGGAGCAGTACGTC. Translating it yields CAWDRGEEQYV.

The chain has TRBV4-2 and TRBJ2-5, with a tentative D call TRBD2 (6 bases). Germline CDR1 and CDR2: LGHNA and YNFKEQ. V lost 1 base to trimming and J lost 1 base, with 13 bases between them. The CDR3 sequence is 16 residues long. CDR3 nucleotides: TGTGCCAGCAGCCAAGCGTTCGGGGGTGCCCAAGAGACCCAGTACTTC. Its translation: CASSQAFGGAQETQYF.

J is TRBJ2-7 and V is TRBV6-6; tentative D call: TRBD2 (5 bases). Germline V gene lookup returns CDR1 MNHNY and CDR2 SVGAGI (reference sequence). This CDR3 is 15 amino acids long. Trimming took 0 bases from V and 7 from J, leaving 16 bases between them. CDR3 nucleotides: TGTGCCAGCAGTTACTCGCGGGTTGGGAATGGAGAGCAGTACGTC. Encoded protein: CASSYSRVGNGEQYV.

The V and J genes are TRBV2 and TRBJ1-1; a weak D match, TRBD1 (5 bases). The V gene's germline CDR1 is SNHLY and CDR2 FYNNEI. The V end was cut by 4 bases, the J end by 5 bases, with 14 bases between. The CDR3 length is 14 residues. CDR3 sequence: CASSAQHGGTEAFF. The CDR3 coding sequence is TGTGCCAGCAGTGCGCAGCATGGGGGGACTGAAGCTTTCTTT.

The rearrangement uses TRBV10-3 and TRBJ1-5; D gene unclear. V dropped 3 bases and J dropped 6 bases, with 6 bases sitting between them. This CDR3 has 12 residues. Germline V CDR1 and CDR2: ENHRY, SYGVKD. The CDR3 DNA reads as TGTGCCATCAGTGACATGTCTCAGCCCCAGCATTTT. It codes for CAISDMSQPQHF.

This chain's CDR3 is CASSWTGVDNEQFF. The CDR3 DNA reads TGTGCCAGCAGCTGGACAGGGGTGGACAATGAGCAGTTCTTC. The chain has TRBV2 and TRBJ2-1; TRBD1 matches at 9 bases. The ends lost 6 bases at V and 5 bases at J; junction bases unmatched: 5. CDR1 and CDR2 from the germline V gene are SNHLY and FYNNEI. The CDR3 has 14 amino acids.